This T cell receptor beta chain was sequenced in a study of CD8 T cells in Susac syndrome. Roughly 0.45 to 1 ug RNA was reverse transcribed with random hexamers. It was immunoSEQ multiplex PCR that amplified TCR beta CDR3 across 54 Vbeta and 13 Jbeta. TCRdb ran MiXCR on the immunoSEQ multiplex PCR reads and lists one entry per CDR3 protein. The sample contains 150,000 or so distinct CDR3 sequences, just over 90% of which appear only once. TEMRA cells were FACS-enriched and CD8+ and CD4+ T cells negatively isolated. The sequence came from a human donor in good health. Material: CD4+ T cells from PBMCs.

The DNA of the CDR3 is TGCGCCAGCAGCCTAGGCCCGACAGAGGGTGAAAAACTGTTTTTT. It specifies CASSLGPTEGEKLFF. The chain recombines TRBV5-1 with TRBJ1-4; D possibly corresponds to TRBD1 (5 bases). V lost 4 bases to trimming and J lost 7 bases, with 17 bases between them. This CDR3 region has 15 residues. Germline V gives CDR1 SGHRS, CDR2 YFSETQ. Complete variable domain (other parts from reference TRBV5-1 and TRBJ1-4): KAGVTQTPRYLIKTRGQQVTLSCSPISGHRSVSWYQQTPGQGLQFLFEYFSETQRNKGNFPGRFSGRQFSNSRSEMNVSTLELGDSALYLCASSLGPTEGEKLFFGSGTQLSVL.